This T cell receptor beta chain was sequenced during a study of T-cell memory formation after mild COVID-19. TCR alpha and TCR beta cDNA libraries carrying sample barcodes and UMIs were produced by 5'RACE using constant-segment primers. Using its own MiXCR run on the 5' RACE reads, TCRdb lists one record per CDR3 protein. The profile covers about 420,000 distinct CDR3 sequences, with less than 25% appearing a single time and about 12% taken by the ten largest. V dropped 5 bases and J dropped 5 bases, with 16 bases sitting between them. CDR3 length equals 14 residues. Germline-derived CDR1 and CDR2 are SGHTA and FQGNSA.

The J gene is TRBJ2-7, the V gene TRBV7-2; perhaps TRBD2 as D (5 bases). The sequencing input was PBMCs or a T cell subset sorted from them (not recorded which). The receptor was derived from an adult woman who had mild COVID-19 (a few samples of this study predate the infection). Cell type and time point are not known. CDR3 coding DNA: TGTGCCAGCAGCCCGTGGGCTAGCTTTGACGAGCAGTACTTC. It codes for CASSPWASFDEQYF. The whole variable domain, filled in from reference TRBV7-2 and TRBJ2-7, reads GAGVSQSPSNKVTEKGKDVELRCDPISGHTALYWYRQSLGQGLEFLIYFQGNSAPDKSGLPSDRFSAERTGGSVSTLTIQRTQQEDSAVYLCASSPWASFDEQYFGPGTRLTVT.